This entry concerns a single T cell receptor beta chain. Its antigen is unidentified. These data belong to a study of T cell responses to AZD1222 COVID-19 vaccine. This CDR3 has 15 residues. Germline assignment: CDR1 LNHDA and CDR2 SQIVND (reference sequence). The junction had 6 bases not matched to a gene; V was cut back by 3 bases and J by 5 bases. Study outcomes and limitations: Mostly white British, mostly female donors; authors suggested clonal diversity may be underestimated. In all cases, repertoires were sampled only after the peak T cell response. The reported proportion of spike-specific TCRs targeting unmutated variant regions was nearly half. Breadth and depth of Spike-specific TCRs rose after two AZD1222 doses.

The assay was immunoSEQ multiplex PCR, and TCRdb's table has in-frame clones only and misses some. The profile shows roughly 120,000 clones, about 88% of them singletons. The sample in question was peripheral blood, obtained on day 0 of AZD1222 vaccination. The sequence came from an adult in good health. V usage is TRBV19 and J usage is TRBJ2-3; 9 nucleotides match TRBD2. DNA for the CDR3: TGTGCCAGTAGTATCACTGCGGGAGGGGGAGATACGCAGTATTTT. Protein product: CASSITAGGGDTQYF. The full variable domain, rest sourced from reference TRBV19 and TRBJ2-3, is DGGITQSPKYLFRKEGQNVTLSCEQNLNHDAMYWYRQDPGQGLRLIYYSQIVNDFQKGDIAEGYSVSREKKESFPLTVTSAQKNPTAFYLCASSITAGGGDTQYFGPGTRLTVL.